This TCR beta chain was observed in a study of patients and donors after allogeneic stem cell transplantation. TCRdb recomputed calls from the RT-PCR reads with MiXCR, one row per CDR3 protein. The sample shows hundreds of thousands of distinct CDR3 sequences, 16% of them seen only once. The CDR3 is made up of 14 amino acids. J was trimmed by 5 bases and V by 5 bases; bases with no gene match: 4. Germline CDR1 and CDR2: MNHNS and SASEGT. The sequence derives from a human donor who was either an allogeneic HSCT recipient or a stem cell or donor lymphocyte infusion donor (not recorded which). It is not recorded whose cells these are; they may come from a transplant donor. The gene calls are TRBV6-1 and TRBJ1-2; 11 bases agree with TRBD1. Sequences were obtained from blood, either unsorted or a sorted T cell fraction (not recorded which). The CDR3 DNA follows: TGTGCCAGCAGTCGGACAGGGGGCCTATATGGCTACACCTTC. Protein: CASSRTGGLYGYTF.